Presented here are 2 T cell receptor beta chains from one specimen sequenced in a study of blood T cell repertoires in COVID-19. Here immunoSEQ multiplex PCR was the method, and the copy in TCRdb shows in-frame clones only, minus some. The sample consists of tens of thousands of clones, around 81% of them appearing once. The sequenced sample consisted of peripheral blood. The source of these receptors is a human donor in a cohort sampled during active COVID-19.

The V call is TRBV9, the J call TRBJ2-7; 8 bases fit TRBD1. CDR3 length equals 15 residues. After removal of 3 bases from V and 3 bases from J, the junction contained 8 bases not matched to a gene. Germline loops: CDR1 SGDLS, CDR2 YYNGEE. The CDR3 DNA reads TGTGCCAGCAGCGCCGGGACAGGACCTCACTACGAGCAGTACTTC. It codes for CASSAGTGPHYEQYF.

The genes are TRBV2 and TRBJ2-2; TRBD1 matches at 8 bases. Losses at the gene ends were 5 bases for V and 3 bases for J; bases not matched to a gene: 8. This CDR3 has 16 residues. Germline V gene lookup returns CDR1 SNHLY and CDR2 FYNNEI. This CDR3 reads CASSPRGQYYTGELFF. Written as DNA, the CDR3 is TGTGCCAGCAGTCCCAGGGGGCAGTACTACACCGGGGAGCTGTTTTTT.